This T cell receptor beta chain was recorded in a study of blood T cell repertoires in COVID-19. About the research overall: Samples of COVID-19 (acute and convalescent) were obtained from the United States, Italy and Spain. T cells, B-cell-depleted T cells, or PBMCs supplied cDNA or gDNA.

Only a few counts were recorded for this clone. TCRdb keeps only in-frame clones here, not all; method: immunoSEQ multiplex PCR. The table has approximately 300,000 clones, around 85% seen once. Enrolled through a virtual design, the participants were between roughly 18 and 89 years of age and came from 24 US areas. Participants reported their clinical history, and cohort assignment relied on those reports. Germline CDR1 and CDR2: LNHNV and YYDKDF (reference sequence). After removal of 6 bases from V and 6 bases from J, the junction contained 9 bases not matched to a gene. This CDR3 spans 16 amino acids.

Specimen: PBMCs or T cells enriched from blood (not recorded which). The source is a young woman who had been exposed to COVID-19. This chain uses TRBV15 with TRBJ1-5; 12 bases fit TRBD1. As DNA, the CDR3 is TGTGCCACCAGTGGGACAGGGGGCAGCTATAGTCAGCCCCAGCATTTT. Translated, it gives CATSGTGGSYSQPQHF.